One sample yielded the 25 T cell receptor beta chains listed below, sequenced in a study of CXCR3-negative and CXCR3-positive naive CD8 T cells. UMI-labeled 5' RACE yielded the TRB cDNA libraries. TCRdb re-called the 5' RACE reads and catalogs CDR3 proteins one per entry, DNA excluded. This sample contains tens of thousands of distinct CDR3 sequences. Sample: naive CXCR3- CD8+ T cells from blood. Subset: CD45RO-CCR7+CD27+CD95- naive CD8+ T cells lacking CXCR3 (TNR3-). The origin of the receptors is a human donor in good health. Some clones in this sample may be carry-over from other donors' samples.

The chain uses TRBV29-1 and TRBJ2-2; with no DNA, the TCRdb D assignment of TRBD1 cannot be verified. The CDR3 length is 15 residues. Germline values: CDR1 SQVTM, CDR2 ANQGSEA. The chain's CDR3 is CSVVLRAAGAGELFF.

The rearrangement links TRBV20-1 to TRBJ2-1. Per germline, CDR1 DFQATT and CDR2 SNEGSKA (reference sequence). The CDR3 is 14 residues long. CDR3 sequence reads: CSASQGDSYNEQFF.

V usage is TRBV7-9 and J usage is TRBJ1-4. Germline V gene lookup returns CDR1 SEHNR and CDR2 FQNEAQ (reference sequence). This CDR3 has 16 residues. CDR3: CASSFASGALNEKLFF.

The V call is TRBV12-3 or TRBV12-4, the J call TRBJ1-2; no DNA is available, so the TRBD1 call from TCRdb remains unchecked. The CDR3 totals 12 residues. The CDR3 loop is CASSPGSWGYTF.

This sequence joins TRBV7-8 and TRBJ1-5; TCRdb reports TRBD1, a call that lacks DNA to check it against. The CDR3 has 15 residues. Per germline, CDR1 SGHVS and CDR2 FQNEAQ. The CDR3 here is CASSLWGESNQPQHF.

The chain has TRBV6-5 and TRBJ1-2. Looked up from germline, CDR1 is MNHEY and CDR2 is SVGAGI. The CDR3 extends over 13 amino acids. CDR3 sequence: CASSSPNLYGYTF.

The chain couples TRBV29-1 to TRBJ2-1; TCRdb lists TRBD1, though no DNA is available to test this call. This CDR3 has 11 residues. The germline V gene encodes CDR1 SQVTM and CDR2 ANQGSEA. The CDR3 loop reads CSVGLGDEQFF.

This CDR3 is CASSRGTEGDTIYF. V is TRBV6-5 and J is TRBJ1-3; the TCRdb call, TRBD1, lacks DNA for checking. This CDR3 has 14 residues. Germline CDR1 is MNHEY and CDR2 is SVGAGI.

This clonotype counts as medium-sized (0.01 to 0.1%) by frequency. The chain couples TRBV18 to TRBJ2-5; no DNA is available, so the TRBD1 call from TCRdb remains unchecked. This CDR3 spans 18 amino acids. The germline V gene encodes CDR1 KGHSH and CDR2 LQKENI. The chain's CDR3 is CASSPPEVGGNGVETQYF.

The chain links TRBV19 to TRBJ2-2; TCRdb selects TRBD2, and the lack of DNA leaves this call unchecked. CDR3 length equals 15 residues. CDR1 LNHDA and CDR2 SQIVND come from the germline V gene (reference sequence). The CDR3 spells CASWDRRGSTGELFF.

The rearrangement links TRBV27 to TRBJ2-2; TCRdb indicates TRBD1, and absent DNA this call remains unverified. This CDR3 is 14 amino acids long. CDR1 is MNHEY and CDR2 is SMNVEV in the germline V gene (reference sequence). This CDR3 is CASSLGGRSGELFF.

The chain has TRBV7-9 and TRBJ2-7. This CDR3 has 13 amino acids. CDR1 is SEHNR and CDR2 is FQNEAQ in the germline V gene (reference sequence). CDR3 in amino acids: CASSLADFYEQYF.

V usage is TRBV2 and J usage is TRBJ2-7; TCRdb proposes TRBD2, but this gene call is untestable without DNA. Germline CDR1 reads SNHLY; CDR2 reads FYNNEI. CDR3 length: 15 residues. This chain's CDR3 is CASSEGRDLTYEQYF.

The J gene is TRBJ1-2, the V gene TRBV12-3 or TRBV12-4; checking the TCRdb D call of TRBD1 is not possible without DNA. CDR3 length equals 16 residues. CDR3 sequence reads: CASSLFRGPSLYGYTF.

The chain is built from TRBV29-1 and TRBJ2-5; lacking DNA, the TRBD1 call made by TCRdb goes unchecked. This CDR3 contains 17 residues. The germline V gene has CDR1 SQVTM and CDR2 ANQGSEA. CDR3 in amino acids: CSVEVGGHRGSGETQYF.

The V gene is TRBV4-3, the J gene TRBJ1-1. The V gene's germline CDR1 is LGHNA and CDR2 YSLEER. This CDR3 region has 13 residues. The CDR3 is CASSLEANTEAFF.

The chain has TRBV4-1 and TRBJ2-5; TCRdb returns TRBD1, unconfirmable since there is no DNA. CDR1 is MGHRA, CDR2 YSYEKL, per germline. The CDR3 is made up of 12 amino acids. This chain's CDR3 is CASSQQAGPLYF.

The CDR3 loop reads CASSQESPSGGKNIQYF. The chain combines TRBV3-1 with TRBJ2-4; TCRdb gives TRBD2 as the D gene, but with no DNA this cannot be confirmed. The CDR3 is 17 residues long. Germline V gives CDR1 LGHDT, CDR2 YNNKEL (reference sequence).

The rearrangement uses TRBV5-5 and TRBJ2-3; with no DNA, the TCRdb D assignment of TRBD2 cannot be verified. The CDR3 is made up of 15 amino acids. Germline assignment: CDR1 SGHKS and CDR2 YYEKEE (reference sequence). The CDR3 here is CASSLFFQGGDTQYF.

The chain is built from TRBV4-2 and TRBJ2-7; TCRdb selects TRBD1, and the lack of DNA leaves this call unchecked. The CDR3 sequence is 17 residues long. In germline, CDR1 is LGHNA, CDR2 YNFKEQ. The CDR3 loop reads CASSQEHGTGRTYEQYF.

The J gene is TRBJ1-1, the V gene TRBV12-3 or TRBV12-4; TCRdb selects TRBD1, and the lack of DNA leaves this call unchecked. The CDR3 extends over 14 amino acids. The chain's CDR3 is CASSLGPRGSEAFF.

The chain's CDR3 is CASSYLGTGAMNTEAFF. This sequence joins TRBV6-2 or TRBV6-3 and TRBJ1-1; TCRdb indicates TRBD1, and absent DNA this call remains unverified. The germline V gene encodes CDR1 MNHEY and CDR2 SVGEGT. This CDR3 has 17 residues.

The gene calls are TRBV4-3 and TRBJ2-7; TCRdb outputs TRBD1, but without DNA this stays unchecked. Germline values: CDR1 LGHNA, CDR2 YSLEER. This CDR3 is built from 16 residues. CDR3 protein: CASSQDTGTRVYEQYF.

The chain combines TRBV6-5 with TRBJ2-1; with no DNA, the TCRdb D assignment of TRBD1 cannot be verified. The CDR3 is made up of 14 amino acids. CDR1 and CDR2 (germline): MNHEY, SVGAGI. Here the CDR3 reads CASRGQGPHNEQFF.

The V call is TRBV15, the J call TRBJ2-5; the D call of TRBD1 rests on TCRdb alone, since no DNA is present to check it. The germline CDR1 and CDR2 sequences are LNHNV and YYDKDF (reference sequence). There are 15 residues in the CDR3. The CDR3 sequence: CATSRTGAFQETQYF.